Ten or more counts support the clone carrying this TCR beta chain. As for time point: newly diagnosed GD, antithyroid drugs for less than 3 months. There was RNA extracted from PBMCs, and the TCR library was made from it. The source of the sample is a study of regulatory T cells in long-lasting Graves disease. This CDR3 contains 18 residues. From germline, CDR1 is KGHDR and CDR2 SFDVKD. The ends lost 1 base at V and 3 bases at J; junction bases unmatched: 9. Library construction for TCR beta used iRepertoire HTBI primers and Arm-PCR of CDR3 regions. Via MiXCR, TCRdb re-called the multiplex PCR reads, giving one row per CDR3 protein. The sample holds approximately 300,000 distinct CDR3 sequences, 15% to 20% seen once.

The source was peripheral blood mononuclear cells (PBMCs), collected at new diagnosis, from a patient treated with antithyroid drugs. This rearrangement joins TRBV24-1 to TRBJ2-3, with 10 nucleotides matching TRBD2. This clonotype was obtained from a female donor with Graves disease. CDR3 nucleotides: TGTGCCACCAGTGATTTAGGGGCTAGCGGGAGAAGGACAGATACGCAGTATTTT. Its protein product is CATSDLGASGRRTDTQYF.